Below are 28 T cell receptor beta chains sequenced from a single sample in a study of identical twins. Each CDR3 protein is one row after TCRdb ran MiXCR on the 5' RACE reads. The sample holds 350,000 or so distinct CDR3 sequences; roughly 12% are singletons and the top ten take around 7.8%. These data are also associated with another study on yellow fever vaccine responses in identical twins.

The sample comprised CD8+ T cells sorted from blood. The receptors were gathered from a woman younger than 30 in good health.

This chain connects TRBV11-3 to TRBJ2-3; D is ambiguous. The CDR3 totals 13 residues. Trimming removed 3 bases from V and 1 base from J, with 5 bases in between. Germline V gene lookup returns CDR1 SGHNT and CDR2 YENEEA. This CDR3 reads CASSLPGTDTQYF. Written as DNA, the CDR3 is TGTGCCAGCAGCTTGCCAGGCACAGATACGCAGTATTTT.

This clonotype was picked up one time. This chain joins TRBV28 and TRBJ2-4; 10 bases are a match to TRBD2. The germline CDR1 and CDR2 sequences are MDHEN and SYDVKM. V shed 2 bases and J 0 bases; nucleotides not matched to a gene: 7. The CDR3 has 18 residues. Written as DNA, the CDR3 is TGTGCCAGCAGTTTAGGCCTAGCGGGAGTCATAGCCAAAAACATTCAGTACTTC. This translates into CASSLGLAGVIAKNIQYF.

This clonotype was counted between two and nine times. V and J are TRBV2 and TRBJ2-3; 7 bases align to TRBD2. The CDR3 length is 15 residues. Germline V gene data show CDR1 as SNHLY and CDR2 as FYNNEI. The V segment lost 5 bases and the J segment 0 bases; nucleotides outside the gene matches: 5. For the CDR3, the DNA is TGTGCCAGCAGTCGCGGGGGAGCGAGCACAGATACGCAGTATTTT. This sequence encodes CASSRGGASTDTQYF. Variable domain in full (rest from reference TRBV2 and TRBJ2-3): EPEVTQTPSHQVTQMGQEVILRCVPISNHLYFYWYRQILGQKVEFLVSFYNNEISEKSEIFDDQFSVERPDGSNFTLKIRSTKLEDSAMYFCASSRGGASTDTQYFGPGTRLTVL.

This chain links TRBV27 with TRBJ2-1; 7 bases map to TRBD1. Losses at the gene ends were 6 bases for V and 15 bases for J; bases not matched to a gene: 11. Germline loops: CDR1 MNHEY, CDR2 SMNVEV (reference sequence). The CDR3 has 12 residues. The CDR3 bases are TGTGCCAGCAGGAGCCCCGCCGGGACAGCGTTCTTC. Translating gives CASRSPAGTAFF.

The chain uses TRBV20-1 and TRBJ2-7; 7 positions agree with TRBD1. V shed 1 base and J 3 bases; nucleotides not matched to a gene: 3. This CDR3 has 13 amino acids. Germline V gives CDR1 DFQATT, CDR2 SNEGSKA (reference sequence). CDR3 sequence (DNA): TGCAGTGCTAGAGGACAGGGTAGCTACGAGCAGTACGTC. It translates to CSARGQGSYEQYV.

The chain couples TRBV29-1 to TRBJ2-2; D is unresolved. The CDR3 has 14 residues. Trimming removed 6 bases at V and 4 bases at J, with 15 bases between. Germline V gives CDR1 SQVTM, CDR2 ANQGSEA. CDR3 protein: CSVPAPRVTGELFF. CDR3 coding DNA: TGCAGCGTGCCGGCCCCGAGAGTCACCGGGGAGCTGTTTTTT.

The DNA of the CDR3 is TGTGCCACCCAATACGACAGGACCTCCACAGATACGCAGTATTTT. Encoded protein: CATQYDRTSTDTQYF. This rearrangement joins TRBV25-1 to TRBJ2-3; D may be TRBD1 (6 bases). The CDR3 length is 15 residues. Looked up from germline, CDR1 is MGHDK and CDR2 is SYGVNS. V was shortened by 10 bases and J by 2 bases, with 19 bases between the two germline ends. Supplemented by reference TRBV25-1 and TRBJ2-3, the full variable domain reads EADIYQTPRYLVIGTGKKITLECSQTMGHDKMYWYQQDPGMELHLIHYSYGVNSTEKGDLSSESTVSRIRTEHFPLTLESARPSHTSQYLCATQYDRTSTDTQYFGPGTRLTVL.

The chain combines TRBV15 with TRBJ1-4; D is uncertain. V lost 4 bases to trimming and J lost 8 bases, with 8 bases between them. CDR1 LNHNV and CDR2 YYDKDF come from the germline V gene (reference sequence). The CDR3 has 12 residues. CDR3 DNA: TGTGCCACCAGCACCCGCGGGGAAAAACTGTTTTTT. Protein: CATSTRGEKLFF.

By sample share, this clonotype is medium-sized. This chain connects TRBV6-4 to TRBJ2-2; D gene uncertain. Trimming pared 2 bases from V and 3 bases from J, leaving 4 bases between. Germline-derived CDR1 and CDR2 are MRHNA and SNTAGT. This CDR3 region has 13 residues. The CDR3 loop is CASSDRDTGELFF. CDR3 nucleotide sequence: TGTGCCAGCAGTGACAGGGACACCGGGGAGCTGTTTTTT.

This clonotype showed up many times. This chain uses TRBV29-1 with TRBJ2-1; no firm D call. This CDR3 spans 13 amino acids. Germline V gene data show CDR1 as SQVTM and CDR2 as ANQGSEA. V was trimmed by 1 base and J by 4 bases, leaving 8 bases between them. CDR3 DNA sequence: TGCAGCGTTGAAGGCCCAGCGTACAATGAGCAGTTCTTC. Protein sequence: CSVEGPAYNEQFF.

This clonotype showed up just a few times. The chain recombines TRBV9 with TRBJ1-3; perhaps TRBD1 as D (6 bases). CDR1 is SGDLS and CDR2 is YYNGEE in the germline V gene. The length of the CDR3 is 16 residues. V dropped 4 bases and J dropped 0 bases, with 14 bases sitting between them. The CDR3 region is CASSPRTEGSGNTIYF. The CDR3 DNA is TGTGCCAGCAGCCCTCGGACAGAGGGCTCTGGAAACACCATATATTTT.

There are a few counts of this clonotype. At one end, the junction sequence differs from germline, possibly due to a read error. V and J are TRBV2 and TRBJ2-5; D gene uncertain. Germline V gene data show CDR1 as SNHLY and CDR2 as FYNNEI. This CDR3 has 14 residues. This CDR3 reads CASILDWTQEPQYF. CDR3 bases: TGTGCCAGCATCCTAGACTGGACCCAAGAGCCCCAGTACTTC. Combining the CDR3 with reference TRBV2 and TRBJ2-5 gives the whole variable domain EPEVTQTPSHQVTQMGQEVILRCVPISNHLYFYWYRQILGQKVEFLVSFYNNEISEKSEIFDDQFSVERPDGSNFTLKIRSTKLEDSAMYFCASILDWTQEPQYFGPGTRLLVL.

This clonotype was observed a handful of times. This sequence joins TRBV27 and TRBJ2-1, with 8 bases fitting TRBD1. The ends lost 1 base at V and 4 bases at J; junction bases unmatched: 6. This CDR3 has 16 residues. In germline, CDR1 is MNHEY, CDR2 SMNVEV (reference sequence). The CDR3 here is CASSLWGQERYNEQFF. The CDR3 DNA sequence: TGTGCCAGCAGTTTATGGGGACAGGAGCGTTACAATGAGCAGTTCTTC.

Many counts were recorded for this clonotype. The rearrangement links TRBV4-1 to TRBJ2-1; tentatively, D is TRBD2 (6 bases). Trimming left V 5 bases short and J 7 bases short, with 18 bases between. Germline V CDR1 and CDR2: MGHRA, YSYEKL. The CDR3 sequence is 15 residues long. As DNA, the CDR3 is TGCGCCAGCAGCGTCGGACTATCTAACAGTAATGAGCAGTTCTTC. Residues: CASSVGLSNSNEQFF.

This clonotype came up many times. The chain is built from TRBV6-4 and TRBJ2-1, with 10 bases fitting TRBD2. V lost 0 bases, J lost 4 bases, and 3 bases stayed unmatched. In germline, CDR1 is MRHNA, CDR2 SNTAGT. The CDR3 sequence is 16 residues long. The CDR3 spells CASSDSAGGGYNEQFF. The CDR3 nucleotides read TGTGCCAGCAGTGACTCAGCGGGGGGGGGTTACAATGAGCAGTTCTTC.

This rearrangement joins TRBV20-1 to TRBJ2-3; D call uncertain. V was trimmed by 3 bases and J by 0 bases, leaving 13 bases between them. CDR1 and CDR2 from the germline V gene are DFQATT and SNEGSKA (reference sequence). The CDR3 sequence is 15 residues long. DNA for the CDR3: TGCAGTGCTAGTTCCACGGAGACTAGCACAGATACGCAGTATTTT. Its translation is CSASSTETSTDTQYF.

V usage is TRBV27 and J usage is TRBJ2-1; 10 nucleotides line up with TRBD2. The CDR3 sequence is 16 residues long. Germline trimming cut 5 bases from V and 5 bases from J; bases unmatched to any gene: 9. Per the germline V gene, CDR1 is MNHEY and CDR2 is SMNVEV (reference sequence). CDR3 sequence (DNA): TGTGCCAGCAGTCTCATACTAGCGGGACCCGACAATGAGCAGTTCTTC. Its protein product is CASSLILAGPDNEQFF.

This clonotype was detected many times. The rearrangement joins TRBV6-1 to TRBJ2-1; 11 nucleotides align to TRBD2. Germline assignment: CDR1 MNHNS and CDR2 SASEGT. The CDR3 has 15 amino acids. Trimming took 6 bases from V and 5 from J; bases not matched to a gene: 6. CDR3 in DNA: TGTGCCAGCAGCCCGGGACTAGCGGTTAACAATGAGCAGTTCTTC. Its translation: CASSPGLAVNNEQFF.

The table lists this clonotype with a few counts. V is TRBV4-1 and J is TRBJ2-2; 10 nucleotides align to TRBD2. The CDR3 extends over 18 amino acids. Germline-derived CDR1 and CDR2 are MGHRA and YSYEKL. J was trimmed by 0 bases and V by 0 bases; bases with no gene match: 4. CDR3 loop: CASSQDTLAGANTGELFF. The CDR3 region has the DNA TGCGCCAGCAGCCAAGATACCCTAGCGGGGGCGAACACCGGGGAGCTGTTTTTT.

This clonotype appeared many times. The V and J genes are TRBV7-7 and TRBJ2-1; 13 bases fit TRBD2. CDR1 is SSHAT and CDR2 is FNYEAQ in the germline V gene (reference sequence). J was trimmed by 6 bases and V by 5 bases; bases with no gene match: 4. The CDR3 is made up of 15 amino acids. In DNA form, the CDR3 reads TGTGCCAGCAGCCCCACTAGCGGGAGGGGCAATGAGCAGTTCTTC. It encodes CASSPTSGRGNEQFF.

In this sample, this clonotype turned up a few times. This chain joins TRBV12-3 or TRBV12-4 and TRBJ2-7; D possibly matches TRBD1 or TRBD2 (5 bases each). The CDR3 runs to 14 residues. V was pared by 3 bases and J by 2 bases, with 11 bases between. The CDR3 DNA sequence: TGTGCCAGCAGTTTTCGAGGGACCCCCTACGAGCAGTACTTC. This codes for CASSFRGTPYEQYF.

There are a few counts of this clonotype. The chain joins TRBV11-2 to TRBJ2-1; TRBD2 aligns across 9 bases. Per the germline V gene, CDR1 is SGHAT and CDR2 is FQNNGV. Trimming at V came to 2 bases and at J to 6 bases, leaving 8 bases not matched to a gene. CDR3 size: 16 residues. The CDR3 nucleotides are TGTGCCAGCAGCTTACCCCAGCGGGGGGTCGCCAATGAGCAGTTCTTC. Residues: CASSLPQRGVANEQFF.

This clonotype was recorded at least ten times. CDR3 nucleotides: TGTGCCAGCAGTTACACCCAGGCGAGCCATCAGCCCCAGCATTTT. This gives the protein CASSYTQASHQPQHF. This chain uses TRBV6-5 with TRBJ1-5; no clear D gene. V lost 2 bases and J lost 5, with 13 bases in between. The length of the CDR3 is 15 residues. Germline CDR1 is MNHEY and CDR2 is SVGAGI.

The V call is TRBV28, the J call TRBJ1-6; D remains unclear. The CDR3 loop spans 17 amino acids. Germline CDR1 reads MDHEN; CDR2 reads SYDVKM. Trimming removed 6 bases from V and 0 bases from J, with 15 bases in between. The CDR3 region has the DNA TGTGCCAGCAGCTCCCCTAGAGAGAGCTCCTATAATTCACCCCTCCACTTT. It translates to CASSSPRESSYNSPLHF.

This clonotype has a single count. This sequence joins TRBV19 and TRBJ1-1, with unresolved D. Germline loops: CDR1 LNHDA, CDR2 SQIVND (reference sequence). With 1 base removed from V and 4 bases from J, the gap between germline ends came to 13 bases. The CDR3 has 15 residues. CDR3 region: CASSIANSGGTEAFF. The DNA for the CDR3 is TGTGCCAGTAGTATAGCGAACAGCGGAGGCACTGAAGCTTTCTTT.

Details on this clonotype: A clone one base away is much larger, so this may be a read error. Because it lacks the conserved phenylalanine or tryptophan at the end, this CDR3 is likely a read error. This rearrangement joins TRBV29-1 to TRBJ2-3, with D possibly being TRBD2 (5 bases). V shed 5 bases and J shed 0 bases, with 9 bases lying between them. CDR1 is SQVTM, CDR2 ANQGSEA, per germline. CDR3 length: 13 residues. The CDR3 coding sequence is TGCAGCGTTCAGCGGACTAGCACAGATACGCAGTATATT. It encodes CSVQRTSTDTQYI.

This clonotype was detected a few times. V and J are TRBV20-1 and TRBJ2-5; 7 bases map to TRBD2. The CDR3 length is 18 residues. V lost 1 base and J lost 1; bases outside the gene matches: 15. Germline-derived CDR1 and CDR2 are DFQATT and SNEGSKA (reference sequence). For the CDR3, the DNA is TGCAGTGCTAGAGGGATTGGGGACGGGAGACTAGCCCAAGAGACCCAGTACTTC. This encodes CSARGIGDGRLAQETQYF.

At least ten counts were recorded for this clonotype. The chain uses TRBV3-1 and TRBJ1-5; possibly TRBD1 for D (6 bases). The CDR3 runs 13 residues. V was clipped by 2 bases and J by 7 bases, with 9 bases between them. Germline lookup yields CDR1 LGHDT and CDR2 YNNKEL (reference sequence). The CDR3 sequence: CASSQTGIQPQHF. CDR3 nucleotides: TGTGCCAGCAGCCAAACAGGGATACAGCCCCAGCATTTT.